This T cell receptor (beta chain) was observed in a study of T cells in Graves' hyperthyroidism and ophthalmopathy. Germline loops: CDR1 KGHSH, CDR2 LQKENI. Germline trimming cut 5 bases from V and 2 bases from J; bases unmatched to any gene: 4. The CDR3 totals 14 residues. This clonotype was recorded at least ten times. Amplified TCR beta CDR3 regions came from RNA transcripts. In the first-round RT-PCR of the TCR CDR3, the HTBI primer set was used. TCRdb reanalysed the multiplex PCR reads using MiXCR and keeps one entry per CDR3 protein. The repertoire holds about 210,000 distinct CDR3 sequences, with roughly 15% as singletons.

Input material: blood. This rearrangement joins TRBV18 to TRBJ2-3, with 7 bases fitting TRBD1. This TCR derives from a man aged 50 or older with Graves' hyperthyroidism. The CDR3 loop is CASSYTGDTDTQYF. CDR3 sequence (DNA): TGTGCCAGCTCATACACAGGGGACACAGATACGCAGTATTTT.